Below, 8 T cell receptor beta chains from the same sample are listed, as sequenced in a study of cytomegalovirus exposure and HLA in healthy donors. 60 Vbeta and 13 Jbeta primers were used in PCR. The table came from immunoSEQ multiplex PCR; TCRdb's copy has only in-frame clones and leaves some out. The profile shows roughly 140,000 clones, approximately 80% of them singletons. Sample: PBMCs. The receptors were gathered from a young woman in good health and CMV-seropositive.

The chain employs TRBV11-2 and TRBJ1-4, with TRBD1 identical over 7 bases. V lost 6 bases and J lost 8; bases outside the gene matches: 15. The CDR3 loop spans 16 amino acids. Germline assignment: CDR1 SGHAT and CDR2 FQNNGV. CDR3 region: CASRRTRDRLGEKLFF. The CDR3 DNA reads TGTGCCAGCAGACGTACAAGGGACAGACTTGGGGAAAAACTGTTTTTT.

This clone occurred a few times. J is TRBJ1-2 and V is TRBV2, with 7 bases identical to TRBD1. The germline CDR1 and CDR2 sequences are SNHLY and FYNNEI. Germline trimming cut 6 bases from V and 6 bases from J; bases unmatched to any gene: 10. The length of the CDR3 is 14 residues. CDR3 in amino acids: CASRPGTASHGYTF. CDR3 DNA sequence: TGTGCCAGCAGGCCCGGGACAGCTTCCCATGGCTACACCTTC.

The rearrangement joins TRBV19 to TRBJ1-1; no firm D call. Germline loops: CDR1 LNHDA, CDR2 SQIVND (reference sequence). Trimming removed 1 base from V and 0 bases from J, with 12 bases in between. CDR3 length: 16 amino acids. CDR3 sequence (DNA): TGTGCCAGTAGTATAGGATGGACTCACGTGAACACTGAAGCTTTCTTT. Its protein product is CASSIGWTHVNTEAFF.

The rearrangement joins TRBV6-1 to TRBJ1-2; 7 bases fit TRBD1. V shed 6 bases and J 5 bases; nucleotides not matched to a gene: 6. There are 13 residues in the CDR3. Germline CDR1 is MNHNS and CDR2 is SASEGT. CDR3 loop: CASSYRGEYGYTF. The CDR3 nucleotides read TGTGCCAGCAGCTACAGGGGTGAATATGGCTACACCTTC.

The chain carries TRBV10-3 and TRBJ2-6; the D is unclear. This CDR3 is 16 amino acids long. V dropped 4 bases and J dropped 2 bases, with 12 bases sitting between them. CDR1 ENHRY and CDR2 SYGVKD come from the germline V gene. The CDR3 loop reads CAISVGPQAGANVLTF. The CDR3 DNA reads TGTGCCATCAGTGTCGGCCCGCAGGCTGGGGCCAACGTCCTGACTTTC.

The V and J genes are TRBV27 and TRBJ2-1; 7 bases map to TRBD1. V shed 5 bases, J shed 12 bases, and the junction held 4 bases outside the gene matches. The CDR3 covers 11 residues. Germline V gene data show CDR1 as MNHEY and CDR2 as SMNVEV (reference sequence). The CDR3 DNA follows: TGTGCCAGCAGTACAGACAGGGCGCAGTTCTTC. Protein sequence: CASSTDRAQFF.

The chain joins TRBV9 to TRBJ2-3, with a tentative D call TRBD2 (6 bases). Trimming removed 0 bases at V and 6 bases at J, with 23 bases between. CDR3 length: 18 amino acids. CDR1 is SGDLS, CDR2 YYNGEE, per germline. The DNA of the CDR3 is TGTGCCAGCAGCGTAGGGCCTGGGAGGTCTAGTGGAGTGGATACGCAGTATTTT. This encodes CASSVGPGRSSGVDTQYF.

This clone appeared a single time. The chain joins TRBV28 to TRBJ1-2; D may be TRBD1 (6 bases). This CDR3 has 13 amino acids. V dropped 6 bases and J dropped 4 bases, with 12 bases sitting between them. Germline values: CDR1 MDHEN, CDR2 SYDVKM. DNA for the CDR3: TGTGCCAGCAGGCCTACAGGGACCTATGGCTACACCTTC. Protein: CASRPTGTYGYTF.